Listed below are T cell receptor beta chains from one sample, sequenced in a study of blood T cell repertoires in COVID-19. Only in-frame clones appear in the TCRdb table, and some are missing; sequencing was by immunoSEQ multiplex PCR. The sample yields hundreds of thousands of clones, roughly 90% seen once. Sequencing input: peripheral blood. All receptors come from a man in his late teens or twenties with COVID-19, enrolled during active disease. Both conserved end residues are trimmed from each CDR3. Fields, in order: V gene, J gene, CDR3 protein.

TRBV10-3	TRBJ1-5	ATKEENQPQH
TRBV18	TRBJ2-1	ASSPGLADYNEQF
TRBV15	TRBJ1-6	ATSRELDRGNSPLH
TRBV27	TRBJ1-2	ASSLNRAYGYT
TRBV12-3/TRBV12-4	TRBJ2-3	ASRPSSTDTQY
TRBV6-5	TRBJ2-3	ASSYGTSYGDTQY
TRBV29-1	TRBJ2-1	SAGLAGANEQF
TRBV6-5	TRBJ2-7	ASSPTTAISYEQY
TRBV3-1/TRBV3-2	TRBJ2-6	ASSPFRDRGTGANVLT
TRBV7-9	TRBJ1-2	ASSSPGTGEFNYGYT
TRBV2	TRBJ2-1	ASSLGAYNEQF
TRBV5-1	TRBJ2-7	ASSLTSGMSSSYEQY
TRBV19	TRBJ2-2	ASSILEGAGELF
TRBV5-1	TRBJ1-2	ASSFEGYGYT
TRBV19	TRBJ2-5	ASSSRPSAGETQY
TRBV6-7	TRBJ1-1	ASSYSIESLNTEAF
TRBV6-4	TRBJ2-2	ATLKTSGRHRTNTGELF
TRBV5-4	TRBJ2-7	ASSLGTSNREQY
TRBV2	TRBJ2-5	ASSEVVTSGRKTQY
TRBV29-1	TRBJ2-1	SVGPSGGAFGEQF
TRBV10-3	TRBJ2-1	AISESTTSNEQF
TRBV27	TRBJ1-1	ATTKWGGMNTEAF
TRBV18	TRBJ1-1	ASSPQRTGNTEAF
TRBV19	TRBJ2-1	AIWGLYNEQF
TRBV7-9	TRBJ1-6	AAQGTLFDSPLH
TRBV20-1	TRBJ1-1	SALQGTEAF
TRBV2	TRBJ2-5	ASRAGQGGRETQY
TRBV4-1	TRBJ1-1	ASSQLRNTEAF
TRBV27	TRBJ2-3	ASSLGLGSGSGTDTQY
TRBV2	TRBJ2-5	ASTQGLGSETQY
TRBV11-3	TRBJ2-2	ASSPGLAGFNLNTGELF
TRBV2	TRBJ2-1	ASSPGTGGNEQF
TRBV11-3	TRBJ2-7	ASSLGGWTGAYEQY
TRBV11-2	TRBJ1-5	ASSRDRDQPQH
TRBV2	TRBJ2-3	ASSPSGLAGLADTQY
TRBV12-5	TRBJ1-1	ASALVRTAMRDTEAF
TRBV30	TRBJ2-2	AWSRQATIGELF
TRBV5-1	TRBJ2-7	ASSLGGTSGYEQY
TRBV7-6	TRBJ2-7	ASSPDRDRSYEQY
TRBV19	TRBJ2-2	ASSQGGRALGELF
TRBV5-1	TRBJ1-2	ASRSTGDGYT
TRBV5-1	TRBJ1-3	ASSLSGQGPSGNTIY